The T cell receptor (beta chain) under discussion was sequenced for a study of CD8 T cells in Susac syndrome. V dropped 0 bases and J dropped 7 bases, with 7 bases sitting between them. The CDR3 length is 12 residues. Germline-derived CDR1 and CDR2 are SGHTA and FQGNSA. TEMRA cells were enriched by FACS, while CD8+ and CD4+ T cells were obtained through a negative isolation that was performed magnetically. cDNA came from roughly 0.53 to 1 ug RNA primed by random hexamers. TCRdb re-called the immunoSEQ multiplex PCR reads with MiXCR, one entry per CDR3 protein. The data contain some 130,000 distinct CDR3 sequences, 85% to 95% of them singletons.

The source material was CD8+ T cells from PBMCs. The receptor's source is a human donor with Susac syndrome. This chain links TRBV7-2 with TRBJ2-7; D not resolved. The CDR3 sequence: CASSLASREQYF. Here the CDR3 DNA reads TGTGCCAGCAGCTTAGCGTCCCGGGAGCAGTACTTC.